This note documents a single T cell receptor (beta chain) sequence. The source of the sample is a study of OX40 agonist ivuxolimab in advanced cancers. Study-wide context: Every 2 weeks, patients got intravenous ivuxolimab at one of six dose levels (0.01-10 mg/kg).

Per germline, CDR1 LNHDA and CDR2 SQIVND (reference sequence). The CDR3 is made up of 17 amino acids. V dropped 5 bases and J dropped 7; count of bases not matched to a gene: 14. Using immunoSEQ multiplex PCR, the repertoire was profiled, and TCRdb retains in-frame clones only, with some absent. The sample includes 26,000 or so clones, over 70% seen only once; the top ten take over 11%. This sequence joins TRBV19 and TRBJ2-1, with 10 bases matching TRBD2. Sequenced material: CD4+ or CD8+ T cells sorted from blood, taken in a trial of the OX40 agonist ivuxolimab. This receptor was obtained from an adult with an advanced solid tumor such as melanoma, head and neck, liver or kidney cancer. The CDR3 DNA reads as TGTGCCAGTAGTGTCCTAGCGGGGGAAACCTTTGGGAATGAGCAGTTCTTC. Protein: CASSVLAGETFGNEQFF.